This TCR beta chain appears in the sequencing data of a study of blood T cell repertoires in COVID-19. Study at large: From the United States, Italy and Spain came samples of acute and convalescent COVID-19. Sample material is recorded as cDNA or gDNA derived from T cells, B-cell-depleted T cells, or PBMCs.

Authors' methods: Reference gene primers were amplified, and this amplification served to estimate nucleated cell counts. This table comes from immunoSEQ multiplex PCR, and its TCRdb copy is limited to in-frame clones, with some not included. Clone size and the V and J calls come from that table; the DNA yielded D and trimming. Of a few hundred thousand clones listed, 75% to 90% were seen once; the top ten hold approximately 2%. This TCR was sampled from a young man with active or convalescent COVID-19. Sequencing was carried out using peripheral blood.

CDR3 bases: TGTGCCACCCTGAGGGGCGCGGGGGACACTGAAGCTTTCTTT. This gives the protein CATLRGAGDTEAFF. The chain employs TRBV19 and TRBJ1-1; TRBD1 is a possible D gene (5 bases). CDR3 length: 14 amino acids. Trimming cost V 10 bases and J 3 bases, with 18 bases left between them. Per the germline V gene, CDR1 is LNHDA and CDR2 is SQIVND (reference sequence).